What follows describes a single T cell receptor (beta chain). As yet, its antigen is unknown. Data came from immunoSEQ multiplex PCR; TCRdb stores just in-frame clones and leaves some out. Among some 55,000 clones listed, about four fifths were seen once. This record belongs to a study of lymphopenia after photon versus proton radiotherapy. Study-level points and caveats: Authors raise, but do not show, better survival with proton therapy. Relative stability marked proton patients; photon patients lost diversity and naive cells. Post-nadir diversity loss with photons came from oligoclonal expansion, particularly CD8+ Temra cells. A bigger post-nadir fall in TCR diversity correlated inversely with survival time in deceased patients.

The J segment lost 10 bases and the V segment lost 1 base, leaving 10 bases of the junction unmatched. This CDR3 region has 16 residues. Germline CDR1 SGHTA, CDR2 FQGNSA. The rearrangement uses TRBV7-2 and TRBJ2-1; 10 nucleotides align to TRBD2. The specimen was peripheral blood, collected from a patient treated with photon-based radiotherapy. The clonotype comes from a man aged 45-60 years with gastric cancer. The CDR3 sequence: CASSLVGSGGNQEQFF. DNA for the CDR3: TGTGCCAGCAGCTTAGTGGGTAGCGGGGGGAATCAGGAGCAGTTCTTC. Using reference TRBV7-2 and TRBJ2-1 for the parts outside the CDR3, the full variable domain is GAGVSQSPSNKVTEKGKDVELRCDPISGHTALYWYRQSLGQGLEFLIYFQGNSAPDKSGLPSDRFSAERTGGSVSTLTIQRTQQEDSAVYLCASSLVGSGGNQEQFFGPGTRLTVL.